The clone carrying this T cell receptor (beta chain) was found once. No antigen is known for it. It was with a sample-barcoded 5' primer and a J-beta primer mix that a second PCR of roughly 7 to 12 cycles was run. One entry per CDR3 protein results from TCRdb running MiXCR on the 5' RACE reads. This sample carries 1,800,000 or so distinct CDR3 sequences, about two fifths of them seen once, and the ten largest clones take under 25%. Total RNA was extracted at no less than 6 micrograms per sample. Trimming removed 3 bases from V and 3 bases from J, with 11 bases in between. Per germline, CDR1 MNHNS and CDR2 SASEGT. The CDR3 consists of 15 residues. The record originates from a study of blood T cells in healthy people across ages. Study findings and constraints: For the donors, CMV status was unknown and possibly confounded expanded clonotype changes. Among long-lived donors, naive CD4+ cells were more numerous and diversity higher than in aged donors.

This TCR came from a human donor in good health. Source material: blood. This chain uses TRBV6-1 with TRBJ2-2; tentatively, D is TRBD2 (6 bases). The CDR3 here is CASSDGGMDTGELFF. The CDR3 nucleotides are TGTGCCAGCAGTGATGGGGGGATGGACACCGGGGAGCTGTTTTTT.